This TCR beta chain derives from a study of monozygotic twins with inflammatory bowel disease. Details on this clonotype: Antigen: not known.

The CDR3 runs 14 residues. The germline V gene has CDR1 MDHEN and CDR2 SYDVKM. The study's findings and limits: Ultimately, a single strong signal or clonotype associated with IBD was not supported.

TCRdb re-called the 5' RACE reads; one entry per CDR3 protein, DNA not given. Reported are approximately 330,000 distinct CDR3 sequences; the ten largest clones contain roughly 2%. Sequencing was performed on blood. The V call is TRBV28, the J call TRBJ2-4; without DNA, the TCRdb call of TRBD1 cannot be checked. This sequence was found in a human donor with ulcerative colitis or Crohn's disease, or a healthy co-twin of an affected twin (not recorded which). This CDR3 is CASTYQGGKNIQYF. Complete variable domain (other parts from reference TRBV28 and TRBJ2-4): DVKVTQSSRYLVKRTGEKVFLECVQDMDHENMFWYRQDPGLGLRLIYFSYDVKMKEKGDIPEGYSVSREKKERFSLILESASTNQTSMYLCASTYQGGKNIQYFGAGTRLSVL.